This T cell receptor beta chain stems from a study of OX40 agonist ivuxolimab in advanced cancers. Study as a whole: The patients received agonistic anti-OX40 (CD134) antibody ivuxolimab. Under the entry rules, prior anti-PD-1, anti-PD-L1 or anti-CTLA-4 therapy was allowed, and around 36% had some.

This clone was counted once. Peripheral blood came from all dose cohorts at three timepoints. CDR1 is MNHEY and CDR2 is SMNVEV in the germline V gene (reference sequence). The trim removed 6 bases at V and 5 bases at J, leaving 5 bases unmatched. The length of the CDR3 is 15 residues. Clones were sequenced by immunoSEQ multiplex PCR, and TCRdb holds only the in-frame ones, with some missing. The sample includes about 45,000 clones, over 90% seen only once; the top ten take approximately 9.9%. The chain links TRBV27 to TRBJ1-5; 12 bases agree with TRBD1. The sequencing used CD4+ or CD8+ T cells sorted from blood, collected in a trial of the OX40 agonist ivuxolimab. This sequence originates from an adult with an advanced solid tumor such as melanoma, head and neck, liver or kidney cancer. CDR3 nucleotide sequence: TGTGCCAGCAGCTCGGGGACAGGGGGCTATCAGCCCCAGCATTTT. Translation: CASSSGTGGYQPQHF.